Listed below are T cell receptor beta chains from one sample, sequenced in a study of blood T cells in healthy people across ages. TCRdb itself ran the 5' RACE reads through MiXCR, one entry per CDR3 protein. Among roughly 1,700,000 distinct CDR3 sequences, 28% were seen once, and the ten largest hold 7.7%. The sequenced sample was blood. These receptors all stem from a woman in her thirties in good health. The CDR3 runs from the conserved cysteine through the conserved F or W. The order of the fields is J gene, V gene, CDR3 length, clone size, D gene, CDR3 DNA, CDR3 protein. A D gene is named only where the DNA matches it firmly. A clone size is listed for some rows: how often the clone was seen (once, few, many), or a class if it is expanded.

j_call: TRBJ2-1
v_call: TRBV5-5
cdr3_length: 17
clone_size: .
d_call: TRBD2
cdr3_nt: TGTGCCAGCAGCTTGGTTCTTCTAGCGGGGGGGCCCAATGAGCGGTTCTTC
cdr3_aa: CASSLVLLAGGPNERFF

j_call: TRBJ2-7
v_call: TRBV6-6
cdr3_length: 12
clone_size: .
d_call: .
cdr3_nt: TGTGCCGGCAGTTTCCTCTCCTACGAGCAGTACTTC
cdr3_aa: CAGSFLSYEQYF

j_call: TRBJ2-7
v_call: TRBV20-1
cdr3_length: 13
clone_size: .
d_call: .
cdr3_nt: TGCAGTGCTAGAGATCACAGCCCCTACGAGCAGTACTTC
cdr3_aa: CSARDHSPYEQYF

j_call: TRBJ2-1
v_call: TRBV12-5
cdr3_length: 18
clone_size: many
d_call: .
cdr3_nt: TGTGCTAGTGGTAACGGAGGCCGGGGGAGCTCCGCCTACAATGAGCAGTTCTTC
cdr3_aa: CASGNGGRGSSAYNEQFF

j_call: TRBJ2-2
v_call: TRBV7-3
cdr3_length: 14
clone_size: .
d_call: .
cdr3_nt: TGTGCCAGCCGCCGAAGGGCGCTCACCGGGGAGCTGTTTTTT
cdr3_aa: CASRRRALTGELFF

j_call: TRBJ1-4
v_call: TRBV5-5
cdr3_length: 15
clone_size: .
d_call: .
cdr3_nt: TGTGCCAGCAGCTTATTAGGACCGTCGAATGAAAAACTGTTTTTT
cdr3_aa: CASSLLGPSNEKLFF

j_call: TRBJ2-3
v_call: TRBV12-3/TRBV12-4
cdr3_length: 13
clone_size: .
d_call: .
cdr3_nt: TGTGCCAGCAGAAAAGACGCAACAGATACGCAGTATTTT
cdr3_aa: CASRKDATDTQYF

j_call: TRBJ2-7
v_call: TRBV4-1
cdr3_length: 13
clone_size: .
d_call: .
cdr3_nt: TGCGCCAGCAACCAAGAAGGTGGCTACGAGCAGTACTTC
cdr3_aa: CASNQEGGYEQYF

j_call: TRBJ2-5
v_call: TRBV28
cdr3_length: 13
clone_size: .
d_call: .
cdr3_nt: TGTGCCAGCAGTGTTCCCATTAAAGAGACCCAGTACTTC
cdr3_aa: CASSVPIKETQYF

j_call: TRBJ1-1
v_call: TRBV29-1
cdr3_length: 14
clone_size: .
d_call: TRBD1
cdr3_nt: TGCAGCGTGGCGGGGGGACAGGGAAACACTGAAGCTTTCTTT
cdr3_aa: CSVAGGQGNTEAFF

j_call: TRBJ2-7
v_call: TRBV28
cdr3_length: 14
clone_size: many
d_call: TRBD1
cdr3_nt: TGTGCCAGCAGCTCCCGGGACAGGGGCTACGAGCAGTACTTC
cdr3_aa: CASSSRDRGYEQYF

j_call: TRBJ2-5
v_call: TRBV11-2
cdr3_length: 21
clone_size: .
d_call: TRBD2
cdr3_nt: TGTGCCAGCAGCTTACGGGCAATTGGACCTAGTGGTAGCGGGGGTTCAGAGACCCAGTACTTC
cdr3_aa: CASSLRAIGPSGSGGSETQYF

j_call: TRBJ2-7
v_call: TRBV7-8
cdr3_length: 18
clone_size: few
d_call: TRBD1
cdr3_nt: TGTGCCAGCAGCTTAGCCAAGACTGGACAGGGGGCCCCCTACGAGCAGTACTTC
cdr3_aa: CASSLAKTGQGAPYEQYF

j_call: TRBJ2-5
v_call: TRBV7-2
cdr3_length: 15
clone_size: .
d_call: TRBD2
cdr3_nt: TGTGCCAGCAGCTTAACGGGAGGGCCTTTGGAGACCCAGTACTTC
cdr3_aa: CASSLTGGPLETQYF

j_call: TRBJ2-7
v_call: TRBV7-9
cdr3_length: 14
clone_size: many
d_call: .
cdr3_nt: TGTGCCAGCAGCTGGCGGGACAGCTCCTACGAGCAGTACTTC
cdr3_aa: CASSWRDSSYEQYF

j_call: TRBJ1-2
v_call: TRBV6-1
cdr3_length: 15
clone_size: .
d_call: TRBD1
cdr3_nt: TGTGCCAGCAGGGACGCGGGACAGGGATTCTATGGCTACACCTTC
cdr3_aa: CASRDAGQGFYGYTF

j_call: TRBJ2-7
v_call: TRBV10-3
cdr3_length: 16
clone_size: many
d_call: .
cdr3_nt: TGTGCCATCAGTGAGAGGGGCAGCGAGAGCTCCTACGAGCAGTACTTC
cdr3_aa: CAISERGSESSYEQYF

j_call: TRBJ2-1
v_call: TRBV7-2
cdr3_length: 14
clone_size: few
d_call: .
cdr3_nt: TGTGCCAGCAGCTTAGTGGTTGACCAAGATGAGCAGTTCTTC
cdr3_aa: CASSLVVDQDEQFF

j_call: TRBJ2-1
v_call: TRBV5-5
cdr3_length: 15
clone_size: .
d_call: .
cdr3_nt: TGTGCCAGCAGCTTAGCGAAGGCCAGCTACAATGAGCAGTTCTTC
cdr3_aa: CASSLAKASYNEQFF

j_call: TRBJ2-7
v_call: TRBV5-1
cdr3_length: 14
clone_size: .
d_call: TRBD1
cdr3_nt: TGCGTCAGCAGCTTGGACAGGGGGCTTGGGGAGCAGTACTTC
cdr3_aa: CVSSLDRGLGEQYF

j_call: TRBJ2-1
v_call: TRBV7-9
cdr3_length: 14
clone_size: .
d_call: TRBD2
cdr3_nt: TGTGCCAGCAGCTCCCGCCGGACTAGCGGAGTTGAGTTCTTC
cdr3_aa: CASSSRRTSGVEFF

j_call: TRBJ2-5
v_call: TRBV2
cdr3_length: 14
clone_size: many
d_call: .
cdr3_nt: TGTGCCAGCAGTCCCCACCTAGCAGAAGAGACCCAGTACTTC
cdr3_aa: CASSPHLAEETQYF

j_call: TRBJ2-1
v_call: TRBV7-9
cdr3_length: 17
clone_size: few
d_call: TRBD2
cdr3_nt: TGTGCCAGCAGCTCTGGGGGGGAGGGCCGTCCATACAATGAGCAGTTCTTC
cdr3_aa: CASSSGGEGRPYNEQFF

j_call: TRBJ2-7
v_call: TRBV28
cdr3_length: 14
clone_size: .
d_call: .
cdr3_nt: TGTGCCAGCCGCCGGGACCCTTCCTACTACGAGCAGTACTTC
cdr3_aa: CASRRDPSYYEQYF

j_call: TRBJ1-1
v_call: TRBV13
cdr3_length: 13
clone_size: .
d_call: .
cdr3_nt: TGTGCCAGCAGCCATACCCAGAGGGCTGAAGCTTTCTTT
cdr3_aa: CASSHTQRAEAFF

j_call: TRBJ2-4
v_call: TRBV28
cdr3_length: 16
clone_size: .
d_call: TRBD1
cdr3_nt: TGTGCCGGCAGAACCCCCGGGACAGGGCACGAAAACATTCAGTACTTC
cdr3_aa: CAGRTPGTGHENIQYF

j_call: TRBJ2-1
v_call: TRBV5-1
cdr3_length: 15
clone_size: .
d_call: TRBD2
cdr3_nt: TGCGCCAGCAGTGTAGCGGGGGGGCCAGAGAATGAGCAGTTCTTC
cdr3_aa: CASSVAGGPENEQFF

j_call: TRBJ2-7
v_call: TRBV5-1
cdr3_length: 15
clone_size: .
d_call: .
cdr3_nt: TGCGCCAGCAGCTTGATGGGCAGCGGTCACTACGAGCAGTACTTC
cdr3_aa: CASSLMGSGHYEQYF

j_call: TRBJ2-1
v_call: TRBV24-1
cdr3_length: 11
clone_size: .
d_call: .
cdr3_nt: TGTGCCACCAGTGACACCGGTGAGCAGTTCTTC
cdr3_aa: CATSDTGEQFF

j_call: TRBJ2-3
v_call: TRBV7-2
cdr3_length: 15
clone_size: .
d_call: .
cdr3_nt: TGTGCCAGCAGCTTAGCGTGGCGGACCGGGGGAACGCAGTATTTT
cdr3_aa: CASSLAWRTGGTQYF

j_call: TRBJ2-5
v_call: TRBV20-1
cdr3_length: 13
clone_size: few
d_call: .
cdr3_nt: TGCAGTGCTGCCGGGACTCCGGGAGAGACCCAGTACTTC
cdr3_aa: CSAAGTPGETQYF

j_call: TRBJ1-2
v_call: TRBV2
cdr3_length: 14
clone_size: few
d_call: TRBD1
cdr3_nt: TGTGCCAGCAGGGAAAACGCAGGGGGCCGGGGCTACACCTTC
cdr3_aa: CASRENAGGRGYTF

j_call: TRBJ1-2
v_call: TRBV6-5
cdr3_length: 14
clone_size: .
d_call: .
cdr3_nt: TGTGCCAGCAGTTACTCCGACAGTAACTATGGCTACACCTTC
cdr3_aa: CASSYSDSNYGYTF

j_call: TRBJ2-1
v_call: TRBV20-1
cdr3_length: 14
clone_size: few
d_call: .
cdr3_nt: TGCAGTGCCCCAAGAGCCACACGAAACAATGAGCAGTTCTTC
cdr3_aa: CSAPRATRNNEQFF

j_call: TRBJ2-1
v_call: TRBV12-3/TRBV12-4
cdr3_length: 13
clone_size: many
d_call: .
cdr3_nt: TGTGCCAGCACCCCCGCAAGGGAGGTTGAGCAGTTCTTC
cdr3_aa: CASTPAREVEQFF

j_call: TRBJ1-5
v_call: TRBV7-9
cdr3_length: 17
clone_size: once
d_call: TRBD1
cdr3_nt: TGTGCCAGCACCAAGAGCATAGACAGGGGAGTGGGTCAGCCCCAGAATTTT
cdr3_aa: CASTKSIDRGVGQPQNF

j_call: TRBJ2-1
v_call: TRBV20-1
cdr3_length: 14
clone_size: few
d_call: .
cdr3_nt: TGCAGTGCTAGATTTCCAGGGCGGAACAATGAGCAGTTCTTC
cdr3_aa: CSARFPGRNNEQFF

j_call: TRBJ2-1
v_call: TRBV6-2/TRBV6-3
cdr3_length: 15
clone_size: .
d_call: TRBD2
cdr3_nt: TGTGCCAGCAGTTCGGGACTAGCGGGAGTGACTGAGCAGTTCTTC
cdr3_aa: CASSSGLAGVTEQFF

j_call: TRBJ2-7
v_call: TRBV4-2
cdr3_length: 15
clone_size: .
d_call: .
cdr3_nt: TGTGCCAGCAGCCAAGATAAGGAGGAGAGGAATGAGCAGTACTTC
cdr3_aa: CASSQDKEERNEQYF

j_call: TRBJ2-7
v_call: TRBV11-2
cdr3_length: 16
clone_size: many
d_call: TRBD1
cdr3_nt: TGTGCCAGCAGCTTAGAGTACAGGGGAGACCTCTACGAGCAGTACTTC
cdr3_aa: CASSLEYRGDLYEQYF

j_call: TRBJ1-6
v_call: TRBV19
cdr3_length: 13
clone_size: few
d_call: TRBD1
cdr3_nt: TGTGCCAGTAGGGGGACAGGGGCGTCACCCCTCCACTTT
cdr3_aa: CASRGTGASPLHF

j_call: TRBJ2-3
v_call: TRBV20-1
cdr3_length: 15
clone_size: .
d_call: TRBD2
cdr3_nt: TGCAGTGCTACCCAAGTGGGGAGGGGCACAGATACGCAGTATTTT
cdr3_aa: CSATQVGRGTDTQYF